The 29 T cell receptor gamma chains presented below share a single source sample, sequenced in a study of Vγ9Vδ2 T cells in congenital toxoplasmosis. cDNA was made by template-switch reverse transcription with TRGC- and TRDC-specific primers in one tube. The TRGC primer was designed to target TRGC1 and TRGC2 alike. TCRdb fed the reads to CATT. Here the sample spans about 170 gamma-chain clones, roughly 3.9% being singletons. The sample consisted of gamma-delta T cells from blood. These receptors were taken from a child under 10 years old born to a mother with Toxoplasma gondii infection during pregnancy, either congenitally infected or uninfected (not recorded which).

In this sample, this clone turned up a few times. This DNA's translation and the protein TCRdb lists, from a much larger clone, do not match at residue 4, likely due to a read error; the protein shown is translated from the DNA. The chain couples TRGV9 to TRGJP. The V gene's germline CDR1 is GITISATS and CDR2 ISYDGTV (reference sequence). This CDR3 has 16 amino acids. The CDR3 is CALGEVKELGKKIKVF. The CDR3 bases are TGTGCCTTGGGGGAGGTAAAAGAGTTGGGCAAAAAAATCAAGGTATTT.

In its sample, this clone is large. V gene TRGV9 combines with J gene TRGJP. This CDR3 is built from 17 residues. With V trimmed by 1 base and J by 6 bases, 6 bases remained unmatched. CDR1 is GITISATS and CDR2 is ISYDGTV in the germline V gene (reference sequence). The DNA for the CDR3 is TGTGCCTTGTGGGAGGTAGTACGAGAGTTGGGCAAAAAAATCAAGGTATTT. Amino acid sequence: CALWEVVRELGKKIKVF.

This clone is judged medium-sized. The chain joins TRGV9 to TRGJP. The V and J ends lost 6 bases and 4 bases, in that order; junction bases with no gene match: 15. The V gene's germline CDR1 is GITISATS and CDR2 ISYDGTV (reference sequence). The CDR3 sequence is 19 residues long. The CDR3: CALWCRMGYQELGKKIKVF. Here the CDR3 DNA reads TGTGCCTTGTGGTGTCGGATGGGTTATCAAGAGTTGGGCAAAAAAATCAAGGTATTT.

By sample fraction, this clone is hyperexpanded. The rearrangement joins TRGV8 to TRGJP1. The CDR3 spans 14 residues. V lost 5 bases and J lost 0; bases outside the gene matches: 3. Germline V CDR1 and CDR2: VENAVY, YDSYNSRV. This CDR3 reads CATWVDTTGWFKIF. CDR3 nucleotides: TGTGCCACCTGGGTTGATACCACTGGTTGGTTCAAGATATTT.

This clone was seen a few times. TCRdb shows a much larger clone's protein in place of this DNA's translation, and the two differ at residue 4, likely through a read error; the protein shown is translated from the DNA. The rearrangement uses TRGV9 and TRGJP. The CDR3 contains 16 residues. The germline gives CDR1 GITISATS, CDR2 ISYDGTV (reference sequence). The CDR3 loop is CALGEDQELGKKIKVF. Here the CDR3 DNA reads TGTGCCTTGGGGGAGGACCAAGAGTTGGGCAAAAAAATCAAGGTATTT.

This clone was counted only a few times. The TCRdb protein comes from a much larger clone and disagrees with this DNA's translation at residue 11, likely due to a read error; the protein given here is derived from the DNA. This chain links TRGV9 with TRGJP. The CDR3 covers 13 residues. The germline gives CDR1 GITISATS, CDR2 ISYDGTV (reference sequence). CDR3 region: CALWELGKKIEVF. In nucleotides, the CDR3 is TGTGCCTTGTGGGAGTTGGGCAAAAAAATCGAGGTATTT.

This clone was detected only a few times. TCRdb shows a much larger clone's protein in place of this DNA's translation, and the two differ at residue 3, likely through a read error; the protein shown is translated from the DNA. The rearrangement uses TRGV9 and TRGJP. CDR3 length: 16 amino acids. The V gene's germline CDR1 is GITISATS and CDR2 ISYDGTV (reference sequence). The CDR3 coding sequence is TGTGCCGTGTGGGAGGTGCAAGAGTTGGGCAAAAAAATCAAGGTATTT. It specifies CAVWEVQELGKKIKVF.

The table lists this clone with a few counts. This probably arose from a read error, given a far larger clone one base away. This chain uses TRGV9 with TRGJP. The CDR3 sequence is 17 residues long. Germline CDR1 is GITISATS and CDR2 is ISYDGTV (reference sequence). In DNA, the CDR3 is TGTGCCTTGTGGGAGCCCCAAGACGAGTTGTGCAAAAAAATCAAGGTATTT. It yields the protein CALWEPQDELCKKIKVF.

Only a few counts were recorded for this clone. TCRdb's protein for this DNA is that of a much larger clone and differs from the translation at residue 3, likely a read error; the protein shown is the DNA translation. J is TRGJP and V is TRGV9. CDR1 and CDR2 (germline): GITISATS, ISYDGTV (reference sequence). The CDR3 has 16 amino acids. Here the CDR3 DNA reads TGTGCCTGGTGGGAGGTGCAAGAGTTGGGCAAAAAAATCAAGGTATTT. This codes for CAWWEVQELGKKIKVF.

This clone is labeled as hyperexpanded. The V and J genes are TRGV9 and TRGJ1 or TRGJ2. Germline lookup yields CDR1 GITISATS and CDR2 ISYDGTV (reference sequence). The junction had 5 bases not matched to a gene; V was cut back by 6 bases and J by 6 bases. The CDR3 sequence is 11 residues long. CDR3 in DNA: TGTGCCTTGTGGAAGAGTTATAAGAAACTCTTT. Amino acid sequence: CALWKSYKKLF.

This clone appeared a few times. The chain is built from TRGV3 and TRGJ1 or TRGJ2. CDR1 and CDR2 (germline): VTNTFY, YDVSTARD (reference sequence). This CDR3 has 16 amino acids. V was clipped by 6 bases and J by 2 bases; unmatched bases: 16. The CDR3 DNA reads TGTGCCACCTGGACCCCCCGAGGGGCCTATTATTATAAGAAACTCTTT. This codes for CATWTPRGAYYYKKLF.

Comments on this clone: This may come from a read error, since a much larger clone is one base off. The V gene is TRGV10, the J gene TRGJP1. TRGV10 counts as an open reading frame of uncertain function. The CDR3 loop spans 12 amino acids. The CDR3 coding sequence is TGTGCTGCGTGGGACACTGGTTGGTTAAAGATATTT. Protein sequence: CAAWDTGWLKIF.

A few counts support this clone. Since a far larger clone is one base different, this is likely a read error. The identical CDR3 is also encoded by other nucleotide sequences in the sample. This chain uses TRGV9 with TRGJ1 or TRGJ2. Germline lookup yields CDR1 GITISATS and CDR2 ISYDGTV (reference sequence). This CDR3 has 15 residues. The DNA of the CDR3 is TGTGCCTTGTGGGAGAAAATCGAGAATTACTATAAGAAACTCTTT. Translation gives CALWEKIENYYKKLF.

By share, this clone ranks as hyperexpanded. In the same sample, other DNA sequences code for this CDR3. This rearrangement joins TRGV9 to TRGJP. V lost 0 bases to trimming and J lost 10 bases; unmatched junction nucleotides: 0. Germline lookup yields CDR1 GITISATS and CDR2 ISYDGTV (reference sequence). This CDR3 is built from 14 residues. CDR3 bases: TGTGCCTTGTGGGAGGTGTTGGGCAAAAAAATCAAGGTATTT. Protein product: CALWEVLGKKIKVF.

This clone is termed hyperexpanded. This chain joins TRGV9 and TRGJP. This CDR3 is 14 amino acids long. V was clipped by 6 bases and J by 4 bases; unmatched bases: 0. Germline-derived CDR1 and CDR2 are GITISATS and ISYDGTV (reference sequence). CDR3 DNA: TGTGCCTTGTGGCAAGAGTTGGGCAAAAAAATCAAGGTATTT. Amino acid sequence: CALWQELGKKIKVF.

In this sample, this clone turned up a few times. TCRdb lists the protein of a much larger clone for this DNA, which differs at residue 9, so this is likely a read error; the protein given here is translated from the DNA itself. This chain connects TRGV9 to TRGJP. From germline, CDR1 is GITISATS and CDR2 ISYDGTV (reference sequence). The CDR3 covers 13 residues. The CDR3 coding sequence is TGTGCCTTGTGGGAGTTGGGCAAAATAATCAAGGTATTT. Encoded protein: CALWELGKIIKVF.

This clone was counted a few times. A read error likely explains why the TCRdb protein, taken from a much larger clone, differs from this DNA's translation at residue 5; the protein shown is translated from the DNA. This chain joins TRGV8 and TRGJP1. This CDR3 spans 14 amino acids. CDR1 VENAVY and CDR2 YDSYNSRV come from the germline V gene. The V gene end was trimmed by 5 bases and the J gene end by 0 bases; junction bases not matched to a gene: 3. The CDR3 protein is CATWADTTGWFKIF. As DNA, the CDR3 is TGTGCCACCTGGGCTGATACCACTGGTTGGTTCAAGATATTT.

This clone occurred a few times. The protein TCRdb gives is from a much larger clone and does not agree with this DNA's translation at residue 7, likely a read error; the protein shown here comes from the DNA. The V call is TRGV10, the J call TRGJP1. TRGV10 is sorted into the ORF group, with uncertain function. This CDR3 spans 13 amino acids. The CDR3 bases are TGTGCTGCGTGGGATACCAATGGTTGGTTCAAGATATTT. As protein: CAAWDTNGWFKIF.

A remark on this clone: A read error likely explains why the TCRdb protein, taken from a much larger clone, differs from this DNA's translation at residue 5; the protein shown is translated from the DNA. The chain carries TRGV8 and TRGJP1. Germline lookup yields CDR1 VENAVY and CDR2 YDSYNSRV. The CDR3 sequence is 14 residues long. The V segment lost 3 bases and the J segment 0 bases; nucleotides outside the gene matches: 1. Written as DNA, the CDR3 is TGTGCCACCTGGGATGATACCACTGGTTGGTTCAAGATATTT. It is translated as CATWDDTTGWFKIF.

This clone came up a few times. TCRdb's entry gives the protein of a much larger clone, which mismatches this DNA's translation at residue 4, likely from a read error; the protein reported here is translated from the DNA. The J gene is TRGJP, the V gene TRGV9. Germline V gene sequence: CDR1 GITISATS, CDR2 ISYDGTV (reference sequence). The CDR3 length is 16 residues. The CDR3 region has the DNA TGTGCCTTGGGGGAGGTAACAGAGTTGGGCAAAAAAATCAAGGTATTT. Residues: CALGEVTELGKKIKVF.

This clone occurred a few times. This DNA's translation differs at residue 4 from TCRdb's protein, which comes from a much larger clone; a read error is likely, and the protein shown is translated from the DNA. The gene calls are TRGV9 and TRGJP. The CDR3 totals 16 residues. CDR1 and CDR2 (germline): GITISATS, ISYDGTV (reference sequence). DNA for the CDR3: TGTGCCTTGGGGGAGGTGGGAGAGTTGGGCAAAAAAATCAAGGTATTT. Translated, it gives CALGEVGELGKKIKVF.

This clone has a handful of counts. TCRdb lists the protein of a much larger clone for this DNA, which differs at residue 6, so this is likely a read error; the protein given here is translated from the DNA itself. The chain employs TRGV9 and TRGJP. This CDR3 is built from 16 residues. Germline V gives CDR1 GITISATS, CDR2 ISYDGTV (reference sequence). The V and J ends lost 2 bases and 7 bases, in that order; junction bases with no gene match: 5. The CDR3 loop reads CALWEGRELGKKIKVF. The CDR3 coding sequence is TGTGCCTTGTGGGAGGGGCGTGAGTTGGGCAAAAAAATCAAGGTATTT.

This clone is classed as hyperexpanded. The V and J genes are TRGV10 and TRGJ1 or TRGJ2. TRGV10 is an ORF, and what it does is uncertain. With 8 bases clipped from V and 4 bases from J, the junction kept 9 bases outside the gene matches. The CDR3 consists of 13 residues. DNA of the CDR3: TGTGCTGCGTGGGATTATAACTATTATAAGAAACTCTTT. It specifies CAAWDYNYYKKLF.

This clone is labeled hyperexpanded. This chain joins TRGV9 and TRGJP. The CDR3 extends over 15 amino acids. V trimming: 3 bases; J trimming: 4 bases; junction bases outside the gene matches: 0. Germline CDR1 reads GITISATS; CDR2 reads ISYDGTV (reference sequence). CDR3 nucleotides: TGTGCCTTGTGGGAGCAAGAGTTGGGCAAAAAAATCAAGGTATTT. Protein sequence: CALWEQELGKKIKVF.

For this clone: This sequence may be a read error, since a much larger clone differs from it by one base. Other nucleotide sequences in the sample specify the same CDR3. The chain couples TRGV9 to TRGJ1 or TRGJ2. J gave up 6 bases and V 0 bases, and 2 bases lay outside the gene matches. The CDR3 contains 12 residues. Germline-derived CDR1 and CDR2 are GITISATS and ISYDGTV (reference sequence). CDR3 in amino acids: CALWEVRYKKLF. CDR3 coding DNA: TGTGCCTTGTGGGAGGTGCGTTATAAGAAACTCTTT.

This clone was seen a handful of times. The protein in TCRdb stems from a much larger clone and differs at residue 4 from this DNA's translation, likely a read error; here the protein is translated from the DNA. The chain joins TRGV10 to TRGJP1. TRGV10 is an ORF, and what it does is uncertain. The V gene end was trimmed by 10 bases and the J gene end by 3 bases; junction bases not matched to a gene: 12. There are 15 residues in the CDR3. This CDR3 is CAALDYRATGWFKIF. In DNA, the CDR3 is TGTGCTGCGTTGGATTATCGAGCCACTGGTTGGTTCAAGATATTT.

Turning to this clone: TCRdb shows a much larger clone's protein in place of this DNA's translation, and the two differ at residue 6, likely through a read error; the protein shown is translated from the DNA. The chain uses TRGV9 and TRGJP. The germline CDR1 and CDR2 sequences are GITISATS and ISYDGTV (reference sequence). The CDR3 loop spans 13 amino acids. In DNA form, the CDR3 reads TGTGCCTTGTGGGAGTCGGGCAAAAAAATCAAGGTATTT. Translated, it gives CALWESGKKIKVF.

By share, this clone ranks as large. This chain uses TRGV9 with TRGJP. The CDR3 totals 17 residues. In germline, CDR1 is GITISATS, CDR2 ISYDGTV (reference sequence). Germline trimming cut 3 bases from V and 7 bases from J; bases unmatched to any gene: 9. DNA of the CDR3: TGTGCCTTGTGGGAGCCCCAAGACGAGTTGGGCAAAAAAATCAAGGTATTT. Amino acid sequence: CALWEPQDELGKKIKVF.

Relative to its sample, this clone is medium-sized. Other DNA variants within this sample encode the same CDR3. The V call is TRGV9, the J call TRGJP. There are 17 residues in the CDR3. The trim removed 0 bases at V and 3 bases at J, leaving 2 bases unmatched. Germline assignment: CDR1 GITISATS and CDR2 ISYDGTV (reference sequence). As DNA, the CDR3 is TGTGCCTTGTGGGAGGTGGTGCAAGAGTTGGGCAAAAAAATCAAGGTATTT. Encoded protein: CALWEVVQELGKKIKVF.